This TCR beta chain was sequenced during a study of T cells in Graves' hyperthyroidism and ophthalmopathy. The overall study: Peripheral blood collection took place at initial diagnosis, before any treatment.

Amplified TCR beta CDR3 regions derived from RNA transcripts. TCR CDR3 underwent first-round RT-PCR with the HTBI primer set. TCRdb reprocessed the multiplex PCR reads via MiXCR and lists one record per CDR3 protein. The table lists under 650,000 distinct CDR3 sequences, roughly 17% of them singletons. The CDR3 is 14 residues long. CDR1 is GTSNPN, CDR2 SVGIG, per germline (reference sequence). Trimming took 0 bases from V and 4 from J, leaving 12 bases between them. This clonotype was detected once. What it binds is unknown. This CDR3 fails to terminate in the conserved phenylalanine or tryptophan, so it likely reflects a read error. The study based diagnoses on clinical symptoms, serum thyroxine and TRAb, thyroid ultrasound and orbital computed tomography. Study observations and caveats: In blood, most of the thyroid clonotypes expanded above 0.001 were also present.

This chain links TRBV30 with TRBJ1-2; TRBD1 might be the D (6 bases). Sequenced sample: blood. The receptor was derived from a woman aged 30 to 39 with Graves' hyperthyroidism. The CDR3 nucleotides are TGTGCCTGGAGTGTTACCCTGACAGGCTATGGCTACACCCTC. The encoded protein is CAWSVTLTGYGYTL.